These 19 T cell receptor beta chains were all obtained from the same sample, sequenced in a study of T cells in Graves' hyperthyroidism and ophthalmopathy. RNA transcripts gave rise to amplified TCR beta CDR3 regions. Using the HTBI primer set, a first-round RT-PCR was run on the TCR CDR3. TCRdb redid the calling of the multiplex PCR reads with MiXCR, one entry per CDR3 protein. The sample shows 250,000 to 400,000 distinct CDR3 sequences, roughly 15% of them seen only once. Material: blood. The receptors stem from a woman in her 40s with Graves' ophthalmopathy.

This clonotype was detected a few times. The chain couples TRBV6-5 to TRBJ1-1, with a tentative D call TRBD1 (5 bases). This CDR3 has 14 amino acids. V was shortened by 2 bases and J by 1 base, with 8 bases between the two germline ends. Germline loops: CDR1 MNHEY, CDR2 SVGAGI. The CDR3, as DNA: TGTGCCAGCAGTTACACAGGAAGGAACACTGAAGCTTTCTTT. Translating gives CASSYTGRNTEAFF.

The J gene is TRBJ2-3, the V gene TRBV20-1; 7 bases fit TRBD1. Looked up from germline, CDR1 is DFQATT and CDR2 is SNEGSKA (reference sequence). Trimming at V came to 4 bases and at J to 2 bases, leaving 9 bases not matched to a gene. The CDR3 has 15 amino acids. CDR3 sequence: CSAIDPGQSTDTQYF. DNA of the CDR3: TGCAGTGCTATTGACCCGGGACAGTCCACAGATACGCAGTATTTT.

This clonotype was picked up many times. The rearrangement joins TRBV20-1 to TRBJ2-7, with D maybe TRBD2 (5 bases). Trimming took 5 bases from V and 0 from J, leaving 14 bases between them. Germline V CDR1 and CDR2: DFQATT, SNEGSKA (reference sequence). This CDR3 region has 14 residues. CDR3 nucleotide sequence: TGCAGTGCTGATAGGGCGGGCCTCTCCTACGAGCAGTACTTC. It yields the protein CSADRAGLSYEQYF.

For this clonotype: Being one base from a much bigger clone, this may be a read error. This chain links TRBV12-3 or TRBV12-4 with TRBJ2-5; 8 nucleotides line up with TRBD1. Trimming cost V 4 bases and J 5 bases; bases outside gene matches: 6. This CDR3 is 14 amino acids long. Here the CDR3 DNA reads TGTGCCAGCAGTTCCAGGGGGCGGTGGGAGACCCAGTACTTC. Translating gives CASSSRGRWETQYF.

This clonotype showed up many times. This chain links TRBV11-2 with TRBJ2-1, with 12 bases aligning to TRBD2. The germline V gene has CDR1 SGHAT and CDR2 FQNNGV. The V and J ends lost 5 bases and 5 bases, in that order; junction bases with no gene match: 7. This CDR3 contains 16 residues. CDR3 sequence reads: CASSATSGGWNNEQFF. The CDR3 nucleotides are TGTGCCAGCAGCGCAACTAGCGGGGGGTGGAACAATGAGCAGTTCTTC.

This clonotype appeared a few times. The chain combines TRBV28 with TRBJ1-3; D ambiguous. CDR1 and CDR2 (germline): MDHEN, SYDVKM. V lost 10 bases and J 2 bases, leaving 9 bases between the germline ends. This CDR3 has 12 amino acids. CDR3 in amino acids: CATISAGNTIYF. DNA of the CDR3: TGTGCCACCATATCTGCTGGAAACACCATATATTTT.

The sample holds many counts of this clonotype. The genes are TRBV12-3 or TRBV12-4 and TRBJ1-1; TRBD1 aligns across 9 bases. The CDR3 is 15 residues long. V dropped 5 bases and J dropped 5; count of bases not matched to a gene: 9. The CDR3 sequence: CASSDSGQGRTEAFF. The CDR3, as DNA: TGTGCCAGCAGTGACTCCGGACAGGGGAGGACTGAAGCTTTCTTT.

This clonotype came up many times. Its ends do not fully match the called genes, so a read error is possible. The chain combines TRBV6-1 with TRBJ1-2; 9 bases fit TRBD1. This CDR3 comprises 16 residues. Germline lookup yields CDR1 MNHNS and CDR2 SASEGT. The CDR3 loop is CASSQQLGTGTLWLHF. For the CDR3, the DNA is TGTGCCAGCTCCCAACAACTCGGGACAGGGACTCTATGGCTACACTTC.

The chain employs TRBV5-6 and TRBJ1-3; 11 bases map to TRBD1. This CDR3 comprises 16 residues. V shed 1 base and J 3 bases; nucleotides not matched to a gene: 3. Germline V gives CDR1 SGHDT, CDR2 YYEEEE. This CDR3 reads CASSLLGQGVGNTIYF. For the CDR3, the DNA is TGTGCCAGCAGCTTGTTGGGACAGGGGGTTGGAAACACCATATATTTT.

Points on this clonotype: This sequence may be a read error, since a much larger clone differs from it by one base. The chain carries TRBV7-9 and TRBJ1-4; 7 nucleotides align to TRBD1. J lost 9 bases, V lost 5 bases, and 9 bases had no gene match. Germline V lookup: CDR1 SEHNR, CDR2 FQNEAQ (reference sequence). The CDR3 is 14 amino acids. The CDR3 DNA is TGTGCCAGCAGCCTAACAGGGGAGACCAAAAAACTGTTTTTT. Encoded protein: CASSLTGETKKLFF. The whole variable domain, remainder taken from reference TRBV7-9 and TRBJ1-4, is DTGVSQNPRHKITKRGQNVTFRCDPISEHNRLYWYRQTLGQGPEFLTYFQNEAQLEKSRLLSDRFSAERPKGSFSTLEIQRTEQGDSAMYLCASSLTGETKKLFFGSGTQLSVL.

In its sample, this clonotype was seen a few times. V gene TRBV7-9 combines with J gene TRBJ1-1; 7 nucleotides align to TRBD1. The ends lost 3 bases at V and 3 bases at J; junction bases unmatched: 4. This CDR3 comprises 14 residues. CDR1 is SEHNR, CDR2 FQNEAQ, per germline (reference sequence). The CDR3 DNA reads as TGTGCCAGCAGCTTCGGACAGGCTCACACTGAAGCTTTCTTT. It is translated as CASSFGQAHTEAFF.

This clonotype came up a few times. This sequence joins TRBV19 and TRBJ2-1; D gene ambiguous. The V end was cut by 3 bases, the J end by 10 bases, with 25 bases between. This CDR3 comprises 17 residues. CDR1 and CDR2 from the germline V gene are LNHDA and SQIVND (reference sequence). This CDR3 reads CASSIIRTSSRGGEQFF. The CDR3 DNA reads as TGTGCCAGTAGTATTATTCGGACCAGTTCACGAGGTGGCGAGCAGTTCTTC.

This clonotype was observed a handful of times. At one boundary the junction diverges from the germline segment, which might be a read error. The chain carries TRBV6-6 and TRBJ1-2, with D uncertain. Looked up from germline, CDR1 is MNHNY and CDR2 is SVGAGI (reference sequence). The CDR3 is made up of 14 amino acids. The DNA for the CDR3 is TGTGCCAGCAGTTACTCGATCGGGAACGATGGCCACACCTTC. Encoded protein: CASSYSIGNDGHTF.

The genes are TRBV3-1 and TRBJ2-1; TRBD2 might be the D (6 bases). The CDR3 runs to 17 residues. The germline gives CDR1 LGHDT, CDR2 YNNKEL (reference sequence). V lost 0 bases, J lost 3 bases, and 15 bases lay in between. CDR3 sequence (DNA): TGTGCCAGCAGCCAAGATCGGAAAGGGAGGTTCTACAATGAGCAGTTCTTC. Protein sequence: CASSQDRKGRFYNEQFF.

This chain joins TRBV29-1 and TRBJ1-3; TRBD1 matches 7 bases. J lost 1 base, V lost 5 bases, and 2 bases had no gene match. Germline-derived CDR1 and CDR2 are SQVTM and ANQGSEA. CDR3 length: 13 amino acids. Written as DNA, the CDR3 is TGCAGCGTTAGCAGGGGGTCTGGAAACACCATATATTTT. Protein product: CSVSRGSGNTIYF.

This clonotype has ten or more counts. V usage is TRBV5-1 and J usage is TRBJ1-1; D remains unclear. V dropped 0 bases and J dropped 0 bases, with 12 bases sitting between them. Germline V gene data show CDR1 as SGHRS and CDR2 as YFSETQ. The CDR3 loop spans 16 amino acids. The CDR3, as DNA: TGCGCCAGCAGCTTGGGACAAAAAAAGGTGAACACTGAAGCTTTCTTT. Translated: CASSLGQKKVNTEAFF. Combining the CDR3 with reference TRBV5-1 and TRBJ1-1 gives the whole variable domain KAGVTQTPRYLIKTRGQQVTLSCSPISGHRSVSWYQQTPGQGLQFLFEYFSETQRNKGNFPGRFSGRQFSNSRSEMNVSTLELGDSALYLCASSLGQKKVNTEAFFGQGTRLTVV.

CDR3 in DNA: TGTGCCAGCTCGCCTAAGACAGGGGCCAGCTCCTACGAGCAGTACTTC. This sequence encodes CASSPKTGASSYEQYF. The gene calls are TRBV18 and TRBJ2-7, with 8 bases aligning to TRBD1. The junction had 10 bases not matched to a gene; V was cut back by 6 bases and J by 0 bases. Germline-derived CDR1 and CDR2 are KGHSH and LQKENI. This CDR3 region has 16 residues.

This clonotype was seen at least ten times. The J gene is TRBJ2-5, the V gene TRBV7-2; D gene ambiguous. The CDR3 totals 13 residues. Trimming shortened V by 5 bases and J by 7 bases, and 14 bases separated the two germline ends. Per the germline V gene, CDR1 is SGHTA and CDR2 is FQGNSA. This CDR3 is CASSPQPVGTQYF. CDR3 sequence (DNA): TGTGCCAGCAGCCCTCAGCCCGTTGGGACCCAGTACTTC.

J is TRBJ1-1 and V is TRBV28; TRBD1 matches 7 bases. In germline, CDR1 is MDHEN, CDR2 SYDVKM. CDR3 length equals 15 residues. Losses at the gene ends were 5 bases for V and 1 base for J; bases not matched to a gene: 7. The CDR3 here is CASSGRQGRNTEAFF. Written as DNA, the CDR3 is TGTGCCAGCAGTGGCAGACAGGGACGGAACACTGAAGCTTTCTTT.